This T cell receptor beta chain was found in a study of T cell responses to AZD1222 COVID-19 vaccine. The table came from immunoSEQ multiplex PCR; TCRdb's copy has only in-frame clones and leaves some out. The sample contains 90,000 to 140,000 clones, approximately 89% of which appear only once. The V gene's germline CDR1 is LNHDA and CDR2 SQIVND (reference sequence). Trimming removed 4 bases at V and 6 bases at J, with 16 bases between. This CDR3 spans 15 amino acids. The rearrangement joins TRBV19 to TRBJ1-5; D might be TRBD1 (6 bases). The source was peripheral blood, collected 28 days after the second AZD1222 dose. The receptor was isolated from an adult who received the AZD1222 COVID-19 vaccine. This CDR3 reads CASSKRNRDGQPQHF. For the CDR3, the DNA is TGTGCCAGTAGTAAGCGGAACAGGGATGGTCAGCCCCAGCATTTT.